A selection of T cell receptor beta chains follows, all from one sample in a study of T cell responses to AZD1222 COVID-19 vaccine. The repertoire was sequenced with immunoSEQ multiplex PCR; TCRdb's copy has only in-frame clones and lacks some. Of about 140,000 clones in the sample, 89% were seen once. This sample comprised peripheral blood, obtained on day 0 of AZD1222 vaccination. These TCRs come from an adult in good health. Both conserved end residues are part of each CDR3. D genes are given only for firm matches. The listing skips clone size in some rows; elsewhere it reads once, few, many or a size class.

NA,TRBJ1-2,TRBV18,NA,CASSPDSYGYTF,TGTGCCAGCTCACCGGACAGCTATGGCTACACCTTC
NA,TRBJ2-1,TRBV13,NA,CASSRSGSRGNEQFF,TGTGCCAGCAGCCGAAGTGGGAGTAGGGGGAATGAGCAGTTCTTC
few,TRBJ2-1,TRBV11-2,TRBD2,CASSSYSGQSYNEQFF,TGTGCCAGCAGCTCCTATAGCGGGCAGTCCTACAATGAGCAGTTCTTC
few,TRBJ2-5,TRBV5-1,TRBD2,CASSLLASQETQYF,TGCGCCAGCAGCTTACTAGCGTCCCAGGAGACCCAGTACTTC
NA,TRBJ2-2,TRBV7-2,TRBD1,CASSLVGRGTTGELFF,TGTGCCAGCAGCCTAGTAGGCAGGGGGACCACCGGGGAGCTGTTTTTT
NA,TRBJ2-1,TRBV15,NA,CATSRSRDSYNEQFF,TGTGCCACCAGCAGAAGCCGGGACTCTTACAATGAGCAGTTCTTC
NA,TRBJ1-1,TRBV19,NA,CASRGSRTNTEAFF,TGTGCCAGTCGCGGATCTAGGACGAACACTGAAGCTTTCTTT
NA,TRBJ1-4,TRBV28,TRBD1,CASSFGDRRNEKLFF,TGTGCCAGCAGTTTTGGGGACAGGAGGAATGAAAAACTGTTTTTT
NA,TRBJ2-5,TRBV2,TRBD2,CASSGLAGHQETQYF,TGTGCCAGCAGTGGACTAGCGGGCCACCAAGAGACCCAGTACTTC
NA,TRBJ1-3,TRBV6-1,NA,CASSDQGLSGNTIYF,TGTGCCAGCAGTGACCAGGGGCTCTCTGGAAACACCATATATTTT
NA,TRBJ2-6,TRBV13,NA,CASGRAFSGANVLTF,TGTGCCAGCGGGCGTGCTTTCTCTGGGGCCAACGTCCTGACTTTC
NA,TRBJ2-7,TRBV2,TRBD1,CASSEAGQGRTLSYEQYF,TGTGCCAGCAGTGAAGCGGGACAGGGGAGAACCTTATCCTACGAGCAGTACTTC
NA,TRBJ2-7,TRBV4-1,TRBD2,CASSQPLAGLYEQYF,TGCGCCAGCAGCCAACCACTAGCGGGCCTCTACGAGCAGTACTTC
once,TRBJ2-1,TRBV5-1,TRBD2,CASSLITGGNNEQFF,TGCGCCAGCAGCTTGATAACGGGAGGGAACAATGAGCAGTTCTTC
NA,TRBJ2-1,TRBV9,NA,CASSPRGAGASNEQFF,TGTGCCAGCAGCCCCCGAGGGGCCGGGGCTTCCAATGAGCAGTTCTTC
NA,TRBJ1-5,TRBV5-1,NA,CASSLVEEGPRVGEPQHF,TGCGCCAGCAGCTTGGTAGAGGAGGGACCCCGGGTGGGGGAGCCCCAGCATTTT
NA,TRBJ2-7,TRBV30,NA,CAWSVGIDYYEQYF,TGTGCCTGGAGTGTAGGAATCGATTACTACGAGCAGTACTTC
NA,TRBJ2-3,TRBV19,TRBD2,CASSIGVSGAQFPTDTQYF,TGTGCCAGTAGTATAGGCGTTAGCGGGGCCCAATTTCCCACAGATACGCAGTATTTT
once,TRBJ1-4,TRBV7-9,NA,CASSSEGEKLFF,TGTGCCAGCAGCTCCGAGGGGGAAAAACTGTTTTTT
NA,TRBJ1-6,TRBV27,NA,CASSQEGGHNSPLHF,TGTGCCAGCAGTCAGGAAGGAGGGCATAATTCACCCCTCCACTTT
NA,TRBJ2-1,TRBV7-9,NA,CASSLATEPYRNEQFF,TGTGCCAGCAGCTTAGCGACGGAACCATATAGGAATGAGCAGTTCTTC
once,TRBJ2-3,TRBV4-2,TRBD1,CASSQGQGAKADTQYF,TGTGCCAGCAGCCAGGGACAGGGGGCAAAGGCAGATACGCAGTATTTT
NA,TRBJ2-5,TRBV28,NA,CASSLGKTQYF,TGTGCCAGCAGTTTGGGAAAGACCCAGTACTTC
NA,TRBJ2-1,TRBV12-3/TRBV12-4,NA,CASSLHPYNEQFF,TGTGCCAGCAGTTTACATCCCTACAATGAGCAGTTCTTC
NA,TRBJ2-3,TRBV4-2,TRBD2,CASSQSSAGGADTQYF,TGTGCCAGCAGCCAAAGTTCGGCGGGAGGGGCAGATACGCAGTATTTT
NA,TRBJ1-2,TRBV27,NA,CASRKRTEGSNYGYTF,TGTGCCAGCAGAAAACGGACGGAGGGATCCAACTATGGCTACACCTTC
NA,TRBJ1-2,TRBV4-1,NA,CASSQIGRRVGYTF,TGCGCCAGCAGCCAGATCGGGAGGCGGGTGGGCTACACCTTC
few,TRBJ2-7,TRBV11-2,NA,CASSLGRGGEQYF,TGTGCCAGCAGCTTGGGTAGAGGGGGGGAGCAGTACTTC
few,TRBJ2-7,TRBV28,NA,CASSYGISFYEQYF,TGTGCCAGCAGTTACGGCATCTCTTTTTACGAGCAGTACTTC
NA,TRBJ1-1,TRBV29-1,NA,CSVEEGWTEAFF,TGCAGCGTTGAGGAGGGTTGGACTGAAGCTTTCTTT
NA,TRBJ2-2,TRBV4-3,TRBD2,CASSLEGLVAGELFF,TGCGCCAGCAGCCTCGAAGGACTAGTAGCCGGGGAGCTGTTTTTT
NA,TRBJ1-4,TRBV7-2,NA,CASSLWGRNEKLFF,TGTGCCAGCAGCTTATGGGGTAGGAATGAAAAACTGTTTTTT
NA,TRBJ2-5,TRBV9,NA,CASSVGIQETQYF,TGTGCCAGCAGCGTGGGTATCCAAGAGACCCAGTACTTC
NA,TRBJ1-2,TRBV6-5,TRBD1,CASSSYIQGPYGYTF,TGTGCCAGCAGTTCCTACATACAGGGGCCCTATGGCTACACCTTC
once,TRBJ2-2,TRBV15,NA,CATSRARTGNTGELFF,TGTGCCACCAGCAGAGCTCGGACCGGGAACACCGGGGAGCTGTTTTTT